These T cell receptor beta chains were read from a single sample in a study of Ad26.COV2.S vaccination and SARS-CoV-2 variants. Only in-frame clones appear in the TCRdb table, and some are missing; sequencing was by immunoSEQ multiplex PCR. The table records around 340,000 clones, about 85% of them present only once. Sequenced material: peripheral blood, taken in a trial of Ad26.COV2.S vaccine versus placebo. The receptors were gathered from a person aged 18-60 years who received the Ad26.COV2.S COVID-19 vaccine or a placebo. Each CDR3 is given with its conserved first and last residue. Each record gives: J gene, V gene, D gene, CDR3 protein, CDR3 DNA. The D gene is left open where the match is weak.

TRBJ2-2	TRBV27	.	CASRVRSYGNTGELFF	TGTGCCAGCAGGGTGAGGTCTTACGGGAACACCGGGGAGCTGTTTTTT
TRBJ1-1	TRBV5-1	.	CASAVFGNRNTEAFF	TGCGCCAGCGCGGTTTTCGGCAACAGAAACACTGAAGCTTTCTTT
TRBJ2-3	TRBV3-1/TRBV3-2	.	CASSQDLSGRVTDTQYF	TGTGCCAGCAGCCAAGATCTAAGCGGACGGGTCACAGATACGCAGTATTTT
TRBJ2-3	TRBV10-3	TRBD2	CAITSGLAGLDTQYF	TGTGCCATCACCTCTGGACTAGCGGGACTGGATACGCAGTATTTT
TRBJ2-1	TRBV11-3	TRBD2	CASSARRGSRKDNEQFF	TGTGCCAGCAGCGCCCGGCGGGGGTCAAGGAAGGACAATGAGCAGTTCTTC
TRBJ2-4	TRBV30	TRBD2	CAWGRGRANIQYF	TGTGCCTGGGGGAGGGGTAGGGCAAACATTCAGTACTTC
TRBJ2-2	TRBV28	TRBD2	CASSLFPAGGAGELFF	TGTGCCAGCAGTTTGTTTCCGGCGGGAGGGGCCGGGGAGCTGTTTTTT
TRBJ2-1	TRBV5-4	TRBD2	CASSVGLGVRDEQFF	TGTGCCAGCAGCGTCGGACTAGGCGTAAGGGATGAGCAGTTCTTC
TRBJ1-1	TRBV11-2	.	CASSLTTANTEAFF	TGTGCCAGCAGCTTAACGACAGCGAACACTGAAGCTTTCTTT
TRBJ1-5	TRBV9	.	CASSVGPQGSNQPQHF	TGTGCCAGCAGCGTAGGACCCCAGGGAAGCAATCAGCCCCAGCATTTT
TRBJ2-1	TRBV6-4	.	CASRRDSYNEQFF	TGTGCCAGCAGACGGGACTCCTACAATGAGCAGTTCTTC
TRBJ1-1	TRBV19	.	CASSPPQGSTAFF	TGTGCCAGTAGCCCTCCCCAAGGCTCTACAGCTTTCTTT
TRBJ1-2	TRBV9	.	CASSLTGVREGYTF	TGTGCCAGCAGCCTCACGGGTGTTAGGGAAGGCTACACCTTC
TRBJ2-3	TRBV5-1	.	CASSLDVSGVKGTDTQYF	TGCGCCAGCAGCTTGGACGTGTCAGGGGTGAAAGGCACAGATACGCAGTATTTT